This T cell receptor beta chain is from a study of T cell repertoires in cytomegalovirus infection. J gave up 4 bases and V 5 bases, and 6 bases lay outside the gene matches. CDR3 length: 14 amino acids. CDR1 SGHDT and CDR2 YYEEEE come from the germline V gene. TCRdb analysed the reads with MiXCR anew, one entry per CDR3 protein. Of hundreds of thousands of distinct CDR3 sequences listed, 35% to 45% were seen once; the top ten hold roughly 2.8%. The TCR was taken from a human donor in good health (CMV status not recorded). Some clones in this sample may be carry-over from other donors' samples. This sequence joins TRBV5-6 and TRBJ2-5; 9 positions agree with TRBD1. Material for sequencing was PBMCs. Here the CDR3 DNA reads TGTGCCAGCAGGCTACAGGGGGCGAGAGAGACCCAGTACTTC. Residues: CASRLQGARETQYF.